The rows below give T cell receptor beta chains drawn from one sample of a study of OX40 agonist ivuxolimab in advanced cancers. Clones were sequenced by immunoSEQ multiplex PCR, and TCRdb holds only the in-frame ones, with some missing. Altogether fewer than 30,000 clones are present, roughly 90% being singletons, with the ten largest covering approximately 20%. The sample was CD4+ or CD8+ T cells sorted from blood, taken in a trial of the OX40 agonist ivuxolimab. Source of these receptors: an adult with an advanced solid tumor such as melanoma, head and neck, liver or kidney cancer. CDR3s include the opening cysteine and the closing phenylalanine or tryptophan. A D gene is named only where the DNA matches it firmly. A clone size is listed for some rows: how often the clone was seen (once, few, many), or a class if it is expanded.

15,.,TRBV5-1,.,TRBJ2-7,CASSLGSGASYEQYF,TGCGCCAGCAGCTTGGGGTCGGGAGCCTCCTACGAGCAGTACTTC
15,.,TRBV19,.,TRBJ2-7,CASSIVMDVGYEQYF,TGTGCCAGTAGTATAGTGATGGATGTCGGTTACGAGCAGTACTTC
15,once,TRBV5-5,.,TRBJ1-4,CASSLEGIGGEKLFF,TGTGCCAGCAGCTTGGAGGGGATTGGTGGTGAAAAACTGTTTTTT
15,.,TRBV28,TRBD2,TRBJ2-1,CASRQLAGGPHEQFF,TGTGCCAGCAGACAACTAGCGGGAGGGCCGCATGAGCAGTTCTTC
13,.,TRBV6-5,.,TRBJ2-2,CASSPFGTGELFF,TGTGCCAGCAGCCCCTTCGGCACCGGGGAGCTGTTTTTT
12,.,TRBV11-2,.,TRBJ2-7,CASSGTVYEQYF,TGTGCCAGCAGCGGGACGGTCTACGAGCAGTACTTC
15,.,TRBV5-1,.,TRBJ2-1,CASSLVAVLYNEQFF,TGCGCCAGCAGCTTGGTAGCGGTCCTATACAATGAGCAGTTCTTC
14,.,TRBV13,TRBD1,TRBJ1-1,CASSRGQGASEAFF,TGTGCCAGCAGCCGGGGACAGGGGGCGTCTGAAGCTTTCTTT
15,.,TRBV13,TRBD1,TRBJ2-5,CASSPWGQNQETQYF,TGTGCCAGCAGCCCCTGGGGACAGAACCAAGAGACCCAGTACTTC
15,once,TRBV5-5,TRBD1,TRBJ1-2,CASSLWTAGGYGYTF,TGTGCCAGCAGCTTGTGGACTGCAGGGGGCTATGGCTACACCTTC
14,.,TRBV4-3,.,TRBJ2-7,CASSHSTGAYEQYF,TGCGCCAGCAGCCATTCTACTGGAGCCTACGAGCAGTACTTC
13,.,TRBV10-1,TRBD1,TRBJ1-1,CASSETTGSEAFF,TGCGCCAGCAGTGAGACGACAGGGTCTGAAGCTTTCTTT
15,once,TRBV28,.,TRBJ2-1,CASRLSISSYNEQFF,TGTGCCAGCAGATTATCAATTAGCTCCTACAATGAGCAGTTCTTC
18,.,TRBV4-3,.,TRBJ1-2,CASIPPFGGRRSYDGYTF,TGCGCCAGCATTCCTCCCTTCGGGGGGCGCCGGTCCTATGATGGCTACACCTTC
15,.,TRBV6-6,.,TRBJ1-6,CASLGATEYNSPLHF,TGTGCCAGCCTGGGAGCGACTGAATATAATTCACCCCTCCACTTT
15,.,TRBV5-6,.,TRBJ2-2,CASSLIRANTGELFF,TGTGCCAGCAGCTTGATTAGGGCCAACACCGGGGAGCTGTTTTTT
18,once,TRBV4-3,.,TRBJ1-6,CASSQEGEGSSYNSPLHF,TGCGCCAGCAGCCAAGAGGGTGAGGGGAGCTCCTATAATTCACCCCTCCACTTT
14,.,TRBV10-1,TRBD2,TRBJ2-7,CASSESRGGDEQYF,TGCGCCAGCAGTGAGAGCCGGGGGGGCGACGAGCAGTACTTC
13,.,TRBV7-3,.,TRBJ1-1,CASSSYSNTEAFF,TGTGCCAGCAGCTCGTATAGCAACACTGAAGCTTTCTTT
15,.,TRBV4-1,.,TRBJ2-7,CASSQDRTYLYEQYF,TGCGCCAGCAGCCAAGATCGTACTTACCTCTACGAGCAGTACTTC
14,once,TRBV7-9,.,TRBJ1-1,CASSFHGENTEAFF,TGTGCCAGCAGTTTTCATGGGGAGAACACTGAAGCTTTCTTT
14,.,TRBV5-1,.,TRBJ1-5,CASSPLGPNQPQHF,TGCGCCAGCAGCCCACTAGGTCCCAATCAGCCCCAGCATTTT
14,once,TRBV18,.,TRBJ2-2,CASSQRDGTGELFF,TGTGCCAGCTCACAACGGGACGGCACCGGGGAGCTGTTTTTT
14,.,TRBV6-1,TRBD2,TRBJ2-7,CASREREGSYEQYF,TGTGCCAGCAGGGAGCGGGAGGGTTCCTACGAGCAGTACTTC
17,.,TRBV7-9,TRBD1,TRBJ2-3,CASSPMGTDPSTDTQYF,TGTGCCAGCAGCCCCATGGGGACAGACCCTAGCACAGATACGCAGTATTTT
15,.,TRBV4-2,TRBD1,TRBJ1-1,CASSQVGTGVTEAFF,TGTGCCAGCAGCCAAGTTGGGACAGGGGTGACTGAAGCTTTCTTT
14,.,TRBV2,.,TRBJ1-5,CASSRGLGDQPQHF,TGTGCCAGCAGTAGGGGGTTGGGAGATCAGCCCCAGCATTTT
11,.,TRBV10-2,.,TRBJ2-1,CASSDTHEQFF,TGCGCCAGCAGTGATACCCATGAGCAGTTCTTC
15,.,TRBV4-1,.,TRBJ1-4,CASSAHTATNEKLFF,TGCGCCAGCAGCGCCCACACCGCAACTAATGAAAAACTGTTTTTT
11,.,TRBV19,.,TRBJ2-7,CARNLRPEQYF,TGTGCCAGAAATCTAAGACCCGAGCAGTACTTC
15,.,TRBV11-2,.,TRBJ2-3,CASSYYRAPEETQYF,TGTGCCAGCAGTTACTACCGGGCCCCGGAGGAGACGCAGTATTTT
16,.,TRBV6-5,TRBD2,TRBJ2-7,CASSYSGRGDPYEQYF,TGTGCCAGCAGTTACTCGGGGCGGGGGGATCCCTACGAGCAGTACTTC
15,.,TRBV11-2,.,TRBJ2-7,CASSLEGRGSYEQYF,TGTGCCAGCAGCTTAGAGGGGCGGGGCAGCTACGAGCAGTACTTC